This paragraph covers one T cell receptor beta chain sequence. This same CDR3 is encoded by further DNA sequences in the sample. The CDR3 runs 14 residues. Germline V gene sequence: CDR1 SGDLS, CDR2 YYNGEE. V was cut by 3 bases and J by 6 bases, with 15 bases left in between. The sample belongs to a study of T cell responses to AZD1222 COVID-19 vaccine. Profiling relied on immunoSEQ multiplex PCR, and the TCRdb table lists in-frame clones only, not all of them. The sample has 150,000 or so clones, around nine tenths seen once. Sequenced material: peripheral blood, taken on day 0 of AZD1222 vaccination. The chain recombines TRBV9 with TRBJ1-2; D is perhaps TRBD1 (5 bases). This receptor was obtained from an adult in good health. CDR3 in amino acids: CASSEGRGRHGYTF. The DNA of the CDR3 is TGTGCCAGCAGCGAGGGGCGGGGTCGGCATGGCTACACCTTC.